The clone carrying this T cell receptor beta chain occurred many times. A read error may produce the germline difference seen at one junction end. This sample was included in a study of T-cell reconstitution after alpha-beta-depleted transplantation in children. Using unique molecular identifiers, the investigators prepared the TCRbeta library. TCRdb fed the PCR reads into MiXCR, producing one record per CDR3 protein. The sample contains approximately 350,000 distinct CDR3 sequences, more than 10% of which appear only once. The clonotype originates from a human donor who donated a stem cell graft to a child with Fanconi anemia. Sequencing was performed on PBMCs, taken from the stem cell graft.

The CDR3 loop reads CASSPLLTDTQYF. Written as DNA, the CDR3 is TGTGCCAGCAGTCCACTATTGACAGATACGCAGTATTTT. This sequence joins TRBV5-1 and TRBJ2-3, with D unclear. CDR3 length: 13 amino acids. In germline, CDR1 is SGHRS, CDR2 YFSETQ.